A single sample gave rise to the 28 T cell receptor beta chains below, sequenced in a study of blood T cell repertoires in COVID-19. The assay was immunoSEQ multiplex PCR, and TCRdb's table has in-frame clones only and misses some. The top ten hold under 0.3% of the sample, which has some 700,000 clones, about 87% seen once. Sequencing was carried out using peripheral blood. The receptors originated from a woman under 30 with acute or convalescent COVID-19.

The CDR3 DNA is TGTGCCAGCAGCTCCCTGCCCCTGGGCGGGGGTACTTACGAGCAGTACTTC. Its protein is CASSSLPLGGGTYEQYF. V and J are TRBV7-2 and TRBJ2-7, with TRBD2 matching 7 bases. The CDR3 runs 17 residues. Per germline, CDR1 SGHTA and CDR2 FQGNSA. V shed 4 bases and J 4 bases; nucleotides not matched to a gene: 16.

V gene TRBV7-9 combines with J gene TRBJ1-1; 7 bases fit TRBD1. J gave up 1 base and V 5 bases, and 4 bases lay outside the gene matches. The length of the CDR3 is 14 residues. Germline CDR1 SEHNR, CDR2 FQNEAQ (reference sequence). CDR3: CASSARQGNTEAFF. CDR3 nucleotides: TGTGCCAGCAGCGCCCGACAGGGGAACACTGAAGCTTTCTTT. The full variable domain, its missing parts supplied by reference TRBV7-9 and TRBJ1-1, is DTGVSQNPRHKITKRGQNVTFRCDPISEHNRLYWYRQTLGQGPEFLTYFQNEAQLEKSRLLSDRFSAERPKGSFSTLEIQRTEQGDSAMYLCASSARQGNTEAFFGQGTRLTVV.

The chain employs TRBV6-5 and TRBJ1-2; D is undetermined. CDR1 is MNHEY, CDR2 SVGAGI, per germline. With 6 bases removed from V and 4 bases from J, the gap between germline ends came to 12 bases. CDR3 length: 13 residues. CDR3 nucleotides: TGTGCCAGCAGATCGAGCTACGTCTATGGCTACACCTTC. Protein sequence: CASRSSYVYGYTF.

This sequence joins TRBV5-6 and TRBJ1-1, with TRBD1 matching over 8 bases. Unmatched junction bases numbered 6, after V lost 0 bases and J lost 5 bases. There are 15 residues in the CDR3. CDR1 and CDR2 (germline): SGHDT, YYEEEE. The DNA for the CDR3 is TGTGCCAGCAGCTTGGCCCGGACAGGGAGTACTGAAGCTTTCTTT. Encoded protein: CASSLARTGSTEAFF.

The chain recombines TRBV5-1 with TRBJ2-5; the D is unclear. The CDR3 length is 14 residues. Deletions cut 1 base from V and 4 bases from J, with 11 bases between. Per germline, CDR1 SGHRS and CDR2 YFSETQ. Here the CDR3 DNA reads TGCGCCAGCAGCTTGCGGGTGTTGGGAGAGACCCAGTACTTC. Protein product: CASSLRVLGETQYF.

CDR3 sequence: CASSPQGGGKLFF. The CDR3 region has the DNA TGTGCCAGCAGTCCACAGGGGGGCGGAAAACTGTTTTTT. This chain links TRBV6-5 with TRBJ1-4; the match to TRBD1 covers 8 bases. Trimming cost V 5 bases and J 10 bases; bases outside gene matches: 6. CDR3 size: 13 residues. Germline loops: CDR1 MNHEY, CDR2 SVGAGI.

The chain joins TRBV5-1 to TRBJ2-3, with a weak D call TRBD2 (5 bases). Germline values: CDR1 SGHRS, CDR2 YFSETQ. The CDR3 consists of 15 residues. Trimming shortened V by 4 bases and J by 3 bases, and 15 bases separated the two germline ends. For the CDR3, the DNA is TGCGCCAGCAGCAAGGACCGCCCGGGGACAGATACGCAGTATTTT. Translation gives CASSKDRPGTDTQYF.

V and J are TRBV3-1 (or the pseudogene TRBV3-2) and TRBJ2-1; TRBD2 matches 8 bases. Germline trimming cut 2 bases from V and 8 bases from J; bases unmatched to any gene: 5. Germline CDR1 reads LGHDT; CDR2 reads YNNKEL (reference sequence). The CDR3 extends over 14 amino acids. CDR3 loop: CASSQRGGFYEQFF. The CDR3 nucleotides read TGTGCCAGCAGCCAACGGGGGGGGTTCTATGAGCAGTTCTTC.

The chain couples TRBV6-5 to TRBJ2-3, with TRBD2 matching over 7 bases. This CDR3 spans 14 amino acids. Looked up from germline, CDR1 is MNHEY and CDR2 is SVGAGI. V gave up 5 bases and J gave up 7 bases; unmatched junction bases: 9. CDR3 coding DNA: TGTGCCAGCAGTCCCGCCGGGACTATCCATACGCAGTATTTT. This gives the protein CASSPAGTIHTQYF.

The chain carries TRBV11-2 and TRBJ2-3, with D possibly TRBD1 on 5 matching bases. The CDR3 covers 19 residues. V was clipped by 2 bases and J by 4 bases, with 25 bases between them. Germline CDR1 is SGHAT and CDR2 is FQNNGV. The CDR3 bases are TGTGCCAGCAGCTTATGGGTTGGGTGGGGCAGGCTCTCCTCAGATACGCAGTATTTT. This translates into CASSLWVGWGRLSSDTQYF. Drawing the rest from reference TRBV11-2 and TRBJ2-3, the complete variable domain is EAGVAQSPRYKIIEKRQSVAFWCNPISGHATLYWYQQILGQGPKLLIQFQNNGVVDDSQLPKDRFSAERLKGVDSTLKIQPAKLEDSAVYLCASSLWVGWGRLSSDTQYFGPGTRLTVL.

The rearrangement links TRBV25-1 to TRBJ1-5, with 7 bases aligning to TRBD1. J was trimmed by 4 bases and V by 4 bases; bases with no gene match: 4. CDR3 length: 14 amino acids. Germline V gene lookup returns CDR1 MGHDK and CDR2 SYGVNS. The CDR3 region is CASSGTGPNQPQHF. CDR3 DNA sequence: TGTGCCAGCAGTGGGACAGGCCCTAATCAGCCCCAGCATTTT.

V is TRBV6-4 and J is TRBJ1-1, with a weak D call TRBD1 (5 bases). With 4 bases removed from V and 4 bases from J, the gap between germline ends came to 10 bases. The CDR3 is 13 residues long. Germline lookup yields CDR1 MRHNA and CDR2 SNTAGT. In nucleotides, the CDR3 is TGTGCCAGCAGTGGAGGGGAGGGCACTGAAGCTTTCTTT. This gives the protein CASSGGEGTEAFF.

This clone appeared a single time. This chain connects TRBV24-1 to TRBJ1-1; D not resolved. The germline gives CDR1 KGHDR, CDR2 SFDVKD. The CDR3 extends over 13 amino acids. The V gene lost 4 bases and the J gene lost 6 bases, with 11 bases spanning the gap. The CDR3 sequence: CATSDRRQPEAFF. The CDR3 DNA reads TGTGCCACCAGTGACCGGAGGCAGCCTGAAGCTTTCTTT.

The rearrangement joins TRBV21-1 to TRBJ1-3; the table's D call, TRBD1, was not checked against the DNA. TRBV21-1 counts as a pseudogene. This CDR3 region has 17 residues. The CDR3 DNA is TGTGCCAGCAGCAGAAACTGGACAGACAAACTCGGAAACACCATATATTTT. Protein product: CASSRNWTDKLGNTIYF.

This chain uses TRBV5-4 with TRBJ2-7; 7 bases align to TRBD1. Germline trimming cut 4 bases from V and 5 bases from J; bases unmatched to any gene: 12. The CDR3 runs 15 residues. CDR1 and CDR2 (germline): SGHNT, YYREEE (reference sequence). In nucleotides, the CDR3 is TGTGCCAGCAGCCAACGGACAGGTAGGGTAGACGAGCAGTACTTC. It encodes CASSQRTGRVDEQYF.

In this sample, this clone turned up a few times. This chain uses TRBV10-1 with TRBJ1-2; no definite D call. This CDR3 has 13 residues. Looked up from germline, CDR1 is WNHNN and CDR2 is SYGVQD (reference sequence). The V end was cut by 2 bases, the J end by 3 bases, with 7 bases between. CDR3 DNA sequence: TGCGCCAGCAGTGAGAACACCTACTATGGCTACACCTTC. It encodes CASSENTYYGYTF.

The V gene is TRBV2, the J gene TRBJ2-6, with 9 bases matching TRBD1. V dropped 4 bases and J dropped 1; count of bases not matched to a gene: 8. The CDR3 spans 18 residues. Germline V gene sequence: CDR1 SNHLY, CDR2 FYNNEI. The CDR3 coding sequence is TGTGCCAGCAGTGTTTTAGGACAGGGGAGGTCTGGGGCCAACGTCCTGACTTTC. Residues: CASSVLGQGRSGANVLTF.

The V gene is TRBV28, the J gene TRBJ1-5; a possible D gene is TRBD1 (5 bases). V shed 5 bases and J shed 0 bases, with 11 bases lying between them. This CDR3 has 15 residues. Germline assignment: CDR1 MDHEN and CDR2 SYDVKM. CDR3 region: CASSLGGVSNQPQHF. DNA for the CDR3: TGTGCCAGCAGTCTCGGAGGGGTTAGCAATCAGCCCCAGCATTTT.

CDR3 DNA: TGCAGCGCCAGGGGACAGGGGGCGGTGGAACTGTTTTTT. Protein: CSARGQGAVELFF. V is TRBV29-1 and J is TRBJ1-4; 12 nucleotides align to TRBD1. The CDR3 has 13 amino acids. Germline V gives CDR1 SQVTM, CDR2 ANQGSEA. The V and J ends lost 7 bases and 12 bases, in that order; junction bases with no gene match: 9.

This sequence joins TRBV11-1 and TRBJ2-7; D is possibly TRBD1 (5 bases). The CDR3 loop spans 15 amino acids. Trimming pared 5 bases from V and 0 bases from J, leaving 14 bases between. CDR1 and CDR2 (germline): SGHAT, FQDESV (reference sequence). The DNA of the CDR3 is TGTGCCAGCAGCCTAATCCAGACAGTCTCCTACGAGCAGTACTTC. Protein: CASSLIQTVSYEQYF.

This clone has a single count. The genes are TRBV6-1 and TRBJ1-5; D is undetermined. Per germline, CDR1 MNHNS and CDR2 SASEGT. Trimming pared 4 bases from V and 5 bases from J, leaving 18 bases between. CDR3 length: 16 residues. In DNA form, the CDR3 reads TGTGCCAGCAGTGGAGAGGTCCACATAAGCGATCAGCCCCAGCATTTT. The encoded protein is CASSGEVHISDQPQHF.

The V gene is TRBV27, the J gene TRBJ2-1, with 7 bases fitting TRBD1. The CDR3 loop spans 15 amino acids. Germline CDR1 reads MNHEY; CDR2 reads SMNVEV (reference sequence). V was pared by 5 bases and J by 2 bases, with 6 bases of the junction left unmatched. In DNA, the CDR3 is TGTGCCAGCAGTGACAGGGACCCTACCTACAATGAGCAGTTCTTC. Its protein product is CASSDRDPTYNEQFF.

J is TRBJ2-2 and V is TRBV6-4, with TRBD2 matching over 9 bases. Germline V lookup: CDR1 MRHNA, CDR2 SNTAGT. Trimming at V came to 3 bases and at J to 6 bases, leaving 5 bases not matched to a gene. The CDR3 has 15 amino acids. The CDR3 DNA is TGTGCCAGCAGTGAAGACAGCGGGGGGTCCGGGGAGCTGTTTTTT. Translating it yields CASSEDSGGSGELFF.

This clone was seen once. The rearrangement joins TRBV13 to TRBJ2-7, with D perhaps TRBD1 (5 bases). The ends were cut back, 5 bases at V and 0 bases at J, with 11 bases in the middle. Germline V gene data show CDR1 as PRHDT and CDR2 as FYEKMQ (reference sequence). The CDR3 has 14 residues. CDR3 sequence: CASSPRTFSYEQYF. The DNA of the CDR3 is TGTGCCAGCAGCCCAAGGACATTCTCCTACGAGCAGTACTTC.

The rearrangement links TRBV7-6 to TRBJ1-6; TRBD1 aligns across 8 bases. Germline CDR1 and CDR2: SGHVS and FNYEAQ. The CDR3 is made up of 19 amino acids. V shed 1 base, J shed 4 bases, and the junction held 12 bases outside the gene matches. The chain's CDR3 is CASSLVGFSGGKYNSPLHF. The DNA for the CDR3 is TGTGCCAGCAGCTTAGTCGGGTTCTCAGGGGGCAAGTATAATTCACCCCTCCACTTT. The whole variable domain, filled in from reference TRBV7-6 and TRBJ1-6, reads GAGVSQSPRYKVTKRGQDVALRCDPISGHVSLYWYRQALGQGPEFLTYFNYEAQQDKSGLPNDRFSAERPEGSISTLTIQRTEQRDSAMYRCASSLVGFSGGKYNSPLHFGNGTRLTVT.

On this clone: Distinct nucleotide sequences in the sample also encode this CDR3. V gene TRBV7-2 combines with J gene TRBJ2-3, with no clear D. Germline CDR1 reads SGHTA; CDR2 reads FQGNSA. The CDR3 totals 14 residues. Trimming cost V 1 base and J 3 bases, with 8 bases left between them. The CDR3 DNA sequence: TGTGCCAGCAGCTTAGGGCGAGGAACAGATACGCAGTATTTT. Encoded protein: CASSLGRGTDTQYF.

Note on this clone: This specimen includes other DNA sequences encoding the same CDR3. This chain uses TRBV6-5 with TRBJ2-3; 13 positions match TRBD2. This CDR3 spans 16 amino acids. Per germline, CDR1 MNHEY and CDR2 SVGAGI. V trimming: 3 bases; J trimming: 3 bases; junction bases outside the gene matches: 3. The chain's CDR3 is CASSYRTSGGTDTQYF. CDR3 nucleotide sequence: TGTGCCAGCAGTTATCGGACTAGCGGGGGTACAGATACGCAGTATTTT.

The chain has TRBV18 and TRBJ2-3; 7 nucleotides match TRBD2. The length of the CDR3 is 16 residues. Per the germline V gene, CDR1 is KGHSH and CDR2 is LQKENI. V lost 6 bases, J lost 0 bases, and 9 bases stayed unmatched. CDR3 in DNA: TGTGCCAGCTCCCGCACCACGGGGGGTAGCACAGATACGCAGTATTTT. Translating it yields CASSRTTGGSTDTQYF. The full variable domain, with the rest looked up from reference TRBV18 and TRBJ2-3, is NAGVMQNPRHLVRRRGQEARLRCSPMKGHSHVYWYRQLPEEGLKFMVYLQKENIIDESGMPKERFSAEFPKEGPSILRIQQVVRGDSAAYFCASSRTTGGSTDTQYFGPGTRLTVL.